The sequence of this TCR beta chain was determined in a study of T-cell reconstitution after alpha-beta-depleted transplantation in children. This clonotype showed up just a few times. The CDR3 extends over 15 amino acids. The germline V and J ends were trimmed by 1 base and 3 bases, with 14 bases remaining between them. Germline CDR1 SGDLS, CDR2 YYNGEE. A TCRbeta library incorporating unique molecular identifiers was prepared. A single record per CDR3 protein comes from TCRdb applying MiXCR to the PCR reads. The data contain approximately 800,000 distinct CDR3 sequences, roughly 15% of them singletons.

V usage is TRBV9 and J usage is TRBJ2-7, with a possible D match to TRBD1 (6 bases). This TCR was sampled from a male patient younger than 18 who had a stem cell transplant for acute lymphoblastic leukemia, so the T cells may come from the graft donor. Sequencing was performed on PBMCs, mostly from graft donor cells, taken 360 days after TCRalphabeta/CD19-depleted stem cell transplant. CDR3 residues: CASSVTPGQYYEQYF. CDR3 DNA sequence: TGTGCCAGCAGCGTAACCCCTGGACAGTACTACGAGCAGTACTTC.